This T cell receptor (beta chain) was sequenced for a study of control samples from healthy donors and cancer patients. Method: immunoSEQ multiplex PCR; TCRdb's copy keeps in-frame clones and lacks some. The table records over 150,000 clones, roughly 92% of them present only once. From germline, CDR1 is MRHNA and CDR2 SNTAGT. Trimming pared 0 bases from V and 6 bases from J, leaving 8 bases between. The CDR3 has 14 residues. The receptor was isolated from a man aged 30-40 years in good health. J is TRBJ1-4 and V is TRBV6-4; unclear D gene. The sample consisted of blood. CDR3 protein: CASSDSMGDEKLFF. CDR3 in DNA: TGTGCCAGCAGTGACTCTATGGGAGATGAAAAACTGTTTTTT.